The source of this TCR beta chain is a study of identical twins. The table lists this clonotype with many counts. The CDR3 loop spans 14 amino acids. Trimming took off 6 bases at V and 0 bases at J, with 10 bases between the two ends. TCRdb reanalysed the 5' RACE reads using MiXCR and keeps one entry per CDR3 protein. The table records around 690,000 distinct CDR3 sequences, roughly 20% of them present only once. The same sample was also used in a study of T cells expressing NK-cell markers. This second report adds: In a group of several donors, dominant NKG2C+ clonotypes represented about 1.0-8% of CD8+ T cells.

This clonotype was obtained from a woman aged 18-35 years in good health. Sample: PBMCs. This chain joins TRBV12-3 or TRBV12-4 and TRBJ2-3, with a tentative D call TRBD2 (6 bases). CDR3 in amino acids: CASSPGTSTDTQYF. The CDR3 nucleotides read TGTGCCAGCAGCCCAGGGACTAGCACAGATACGCAGTATTTT.